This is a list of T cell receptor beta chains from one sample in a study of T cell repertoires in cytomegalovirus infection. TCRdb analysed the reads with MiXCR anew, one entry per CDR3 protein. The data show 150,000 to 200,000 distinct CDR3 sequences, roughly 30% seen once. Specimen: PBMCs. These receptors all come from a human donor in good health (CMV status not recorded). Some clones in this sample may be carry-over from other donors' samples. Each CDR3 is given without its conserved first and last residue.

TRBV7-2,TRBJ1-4,ASSLTGINEKLF
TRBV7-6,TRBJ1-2,ASSPAVGGGGYT
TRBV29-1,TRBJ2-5,SVLGTEVFQETQY
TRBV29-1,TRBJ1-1,SVKIQVNTEAF
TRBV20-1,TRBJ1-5,SARSGTAFNQPQH
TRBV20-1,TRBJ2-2,SARDPLRLTGELF
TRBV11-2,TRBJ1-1,ASSPGTASVVGAF
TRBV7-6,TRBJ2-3,ASSPADGSTDTQY
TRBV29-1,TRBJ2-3,SVSTGSVDTQY
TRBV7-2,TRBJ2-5,ASTSTPGETQY
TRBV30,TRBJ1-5,AWSVSRTGIGSNQPQH
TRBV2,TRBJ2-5,ASSFMTSGQETQY
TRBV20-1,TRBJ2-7,SAIPAVAYEQY
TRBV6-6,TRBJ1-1,ASSTEEALEAF
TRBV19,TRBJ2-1,ASSSTTRDEQF
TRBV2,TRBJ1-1,ASSGGDTEAF
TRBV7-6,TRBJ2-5,ASSTGETQY
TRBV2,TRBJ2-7,ASSVSGQAYEQY
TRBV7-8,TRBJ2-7,ASSLAQGLHEQY
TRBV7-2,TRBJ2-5,ASSLDRGRVETQY
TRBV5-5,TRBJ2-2,ASSSGPVTGELF
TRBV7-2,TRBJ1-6,ASSLGAYNSPLH
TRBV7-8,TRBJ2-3,ASSFRRQFTGDTDTQY
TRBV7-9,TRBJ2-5,ASSQGPGLETQY
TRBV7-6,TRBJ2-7,ASLTAGAYEQY
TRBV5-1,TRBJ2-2,ASSLRGARWTGELF
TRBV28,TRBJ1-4,ASSLSQGDEKLF
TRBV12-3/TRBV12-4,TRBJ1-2,ASSRSKGQGAEGYT
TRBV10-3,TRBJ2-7,AISDRIPGQGSYEQY
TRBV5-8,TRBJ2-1,ASSLIRGSYNEQF
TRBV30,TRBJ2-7,AWSVKDPYEQY
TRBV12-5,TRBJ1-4,ASGLNREGEKLF
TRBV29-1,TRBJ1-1,SVEDSAEAF
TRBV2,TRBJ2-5,ASTDYQETQY
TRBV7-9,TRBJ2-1,ASSPEMRANEQF